These 31 T cell receptor beta chains share one sample of origin, sequenced in a study of HIV-infected patients and healthy controls. All unsorted peripheral T cells were captured because whole blood was used without fractionation. About 480 ng RNA was reverse transcribed with alpha and beta constant-region primers. Each of the alpha and beta chains got its own library through chain-specific third strand synthesis with indices. TCRdb passed the 5' RACE reads through MiXCR, listing each CDR3 protein once. The table lists 9,500 to 11,000 distinct CDR3 sequences, roughly 5.6% of them singletons. The specimen comprised blood, sampled before antiretroviral therapy. These receptors all come from an adult with HIV infection.

This clonotype was counted at least ten times. The chain joins TRBV2 to TRBJ2-2, with 8 bases that match TRBD2. Germline CDR1 is SNHLY and CDR2 is FYNNEI. The CDR3 runs 16 residues. V was pared by 4 bases and J by 1 base, with 5 bases of the junction left unmatched. Here the CDR3 DNA reads TGTGCCAGCAGTGGAGCGGGGGCCCTGAACACCGGGGAGCTGTTTTTT. Amino acids: CASSGAGALNTGELFF.

This clonotype has just a few counts. This chain links TRBV24-1 with TRBJ1-5; D unclear. The CDR3 is 11 residues long. Trimming stripped 6 bases from V and 4 bases from J, with 3 bases between. Germline-derived CDR1 and CDR2 are KGHDR and SFDVKD. This CDR3 is CATSWNQPQHF. In nucleotides, the CDR3 is TGTGCCACCAGTTGGAATCAGCCCCAGCATTTT.

By share, this clonotype ranks as medium-sized (0.01 to 0.1%). The chain employs TRBV15 and TRBJ2-3; D is possibly TRBD1 (6 bases). Germline-derived CDR1 and CDR2 are LNHNV and YYDKDF (reference sequence). The CDR3 contains 16 residues. Trimming took 0 bases from V and 4 from J, leaving 14 bases between them. Here the CDR3 reads CATSRDWQGSADTQYF. CDR3 sequence (DNA): TGTGCCACCAGCAGAGATTGGCAGGGGAGTGCAGATACGCAGTATTTT. Based on the CDR3 plus reference TRBV15 and TRBJ2-3, the full variable domain is DAMVIQNPRYQVTQFGKPVTLSCSQTLNHNVMYWYQQKSSQAPKLLFHYYDKDFNNEADTPDNFQSRRPNTSFCFLDIRSPGLGDTAMYLCATSRDWQGSADTQYFGPGTRLTVL.

This clonotype is labeled medium-sized. The chain links TRBV28 to TRBJ1-1; D is uncertain. In germline, CDR1 is MDHEN, CDR2 SYDVKM. Trimming shortened V by 3 bases and J by 7 bases, and 9 bases separated the two germline ends. The CDR3 has 12 amino acids. In DNA, the CDR3 is TGTGCCAGCAGTTTCCGGATTGGTGAAGCTTTCTTT. It is translated as CASSFRIGEAFF.

By frequency in the sample, this clonotype is medium-sized. The chain links TRBV7-8 to TRBJ2-3; the D gene is possibly TRBD2 (6 bases). This CDR3 is 15 amino acids long. Per the germline V gene, CDR1 is SGHVS and CDR2 is FQNEAQ. V lost 5 bases and J 1 base, leaving 13 bases between the germline ends. The CDR3 is CASSPGWGGTDTQYF. In nucleotides, the CDR3 is TGTGCCAGCAGCCCCGGGTGGGGGGGCACAGATACGCAGTATTTT. The complete variable domain, with remaining parts taken from reference TRBV7-8 and TRBJ2-3, reads GAGVSQSPRYKVAKRGQDVALRCDPISGHVSLFWYQQALGQGPEFLTYFQNEAQLDKSGLPSDRFFAERPEGSVSTLKIQRTQQEDSAVYLCASSPGWGGTDTQYFGPGTRLTVL.

This clonotype was observed many times. The J gene is TRBJ1-2, the V gene TRBV29-1; no firm D call. This CDR3 spans 13 amino acids. Trimming removed 4 bases from V and 3 bases from J, with 12 bases in between. The germline V gene encodes CDR1 SQVTM and CDR2 ANQGSEA. CDR3: CSVGRDTHYGYTF. The CDR3 nucleotides are TGCAGCGTTGGTCGGGATACCCACTATGGCTACACCTTC.

This clonotype was counted many times. The V call is TRBV7-2, the J call TRBJ2-7; the D gene is possibly TRBD2 (5 bases). The CDR3 is 14 amino acids. CDR1 and CDR2 (germline): SGHTA, FQGNSA. V dropped 4 bases and J dropped 3 bases, with 13 bases sitting between them. The CDR3: CASSSAGRNYEQYF. The CDR3 region has the DNA TGTGCCAGCAGCTCTGCGGGCAGGAACTACGAGCAGTACTTC.

This clonotype was counted many times. The chain uses TRBV2 and TRBJ1-5; tentative D call: TRBD1 (5 bases). The germline V gene has CDR1 SNHLY and CDR2 FYNNEI. V gave up 0 bases and J gave up 1 base, with 10 bases separating them. The CDR3 has 16 residues. This chain's CDR3 is CASSEAVAGSNQPQHF. In DNA form, the CDR3 reads TGTGCCAGCAGTGAAGCAGTTGCAGGGAGCAATCAGCCCCAGCATTTT.

This clonotype was seen repeatedly, ten times or more. The chain joins TRBV28 to TRBJ2-1; 14 bases map to TRBD2. The CDR3 sequence is 15 residues long. V gave up 3 bases and J gave up 5 bases; unmatched junction bases: 0. Germline V CDR1 and CDR2: MDHEN, SYDVKM. DNA of the CDR3: TGTGCCAGCAGTTTGGGACTAGCGGGGGACAATGAGCAGTTCTTC. Residues: CASSLGLAGDNEQFF. Full variable domain (missing parts from reference TRBV28 and TRBJ2-1): DVKVTQSSRYLVKRTGEKVFLECVQDMDHENMFWYRQDPGLGLRLIYFSYDVKMKEKGDIPEGYSVSREKKERFSLILESASTNQTSMYLCASSLGLAGDNEQFFGPGTRLTVL.

This clonotype is judged medium-sized. The chain links TRBV10-2 to TRBJ2-3, with 8 nucleotides matching TRBD2. CDR1 WSHSY and CDR2 SAAADI come from the germline V gene. V dropped 6 bases and J dropped 3; count of bases not matched to a gene: 5. There are 14 residues in the CDR3. The CDR3 DNA reads as TGCGCCAGCAGCTACGGGAGGGTGACAGATACGCAGTATTTT. It codes for CASSYGRVTDTQYF.

This clonotype is medium-sized in the sample. This chain joins TRBV19 and TRBJ2-1, with D maybe TRBD2 (5 bases). V was cut by 7 bases and J by 4 bases, with 8 bases left in between. Germline V gives CDR1 LNHDA, CDR2 SQIVND (reference sequence). This CDR3 is built from 12 residues. The DNA for the CDR3 is TGTGCCAGTACCAGCGGTTACAATGAGCAGTTCTTC. This translates into CASTSGYNEQFF.

In this sample, this clonotype is medium-sized. V gene TRBV5-1 combines with J gene TRBJ1-1; D is uncertain. The CDR3 is made up of 14 amino acids. Germline CDR1 reads SGHRS; CDR2 reads YFSETQ. V lost 1 base, J lost 1 base, and 8 bases lay in between. The CDR3 protein is CASSLSGENTEAFF. The CDR3 DNA follows: TGCGCCAGCAGCTTGTCCGGGGAGAACACTGAAGCTTTCTTT.

This clonotype was seen at least ten times. The chain couples TRBV5-1 to TRBJ2-7; D is unclear. V was pared by 0 bases and J by 0 bases, with 10 bases between. Germline V CDR1 and CDR2: SGHRS, YFSETQ. The CDR3 runs to 15 residues. The CDR3 bases are TGCGCCAGCAGCTTGGAGGGCAGGTTCTCCTACGAGCAGTACTTC. This sequence encodes CASSLEGRFSYEQYF.

This clonotype was found once. This chain uses TRBV7-9 with TRBJ2-7; 9 positions match TRBD1. V was clipped by 5 bases and J by 2 bases; unmatched bases: 4. The germline gives CDR1 SEHNR, CDR2 FQNEAQ (reference sequence). This CDR3 spans 14 amino acids. The CDR3 here is CASSTGGLPYEQYF. In DNA form, the CDR3 reads TGTGCCAGCAGCACAGGGGGCCTCCCCTACGAGCAGTACTTC.

This clonotype was seen many times. V usage is TRBV7-9 and J usage is TRBJ2-6; D is uncertain. The germline CDR1 and CDR2 sequences are SEHNR and FQNEAQ (reference sequence). Trimming cost V 2 bases and J 1 base, with 6 bases left between them. This CDR3 is 15 amino acids long. CDR3 residues: CASSLSLSGANVLTF. The CDR3 DNA is TGTGCCAGCAGCTTAAGTCTGTCTGGGGCCAACGTCCTGACTTTC. Using reference TRBV7-9 and TRBJ2-6 for the parts outside the CDR3, the full variable domain is DTGVSQNPRHKITKRGQNVTFRCDPISEHNRLYWYRQTLGQGPEFLTYFQNEAQLEKSRLLSDRFSAERPKGSFSTLEIQRTEQGDSAMYLCASSLSLSGANVLTFGAGSRLTVL.

Many counts were recorded for this clonotype. V usage is TRBV7-6 and J usage is TRBJ2-7; TRBD1 might be the D (6 bases). Germline V CDR1 and CDR2: SGHVS, FNYEAQ. V dropped 5 bases and J dropped 5 bases, with 19 bases sitting between them. The CDR3 has 15 amino acids. Here the CDR3 DNA reads TGTGCCAGCAGCCCAGGGGCCAGGGTGTGGCACGAGCAGTACTTC. This codes for CASSPGARVWHEQYF.

This clonotype was recorded at least ten times. The V and J genes are TRBV7-9 and TRBJ2-5; perhaps TRBD1 as D (6 bases). Germline CDR1 is SEHNR and CDR2 is FQNEAQ (reference sequence). The CDR3 consists of 13 residues. V lost 5 bases, J lost 1 base, and 8 bases lay in between. The CDR3: CASSQTGQETQYF. CDR3 bases: TGTGCCAGCAGCCAGACAGGCCAAGAGACCCAGTACTTC.

Within the sample, this clonotype is medium-sized. The chain couples TRBV10-3 to TRBJ1-4; 7 nucleotides match TRBD1. CDR3 length: 13 amino acids. Per the germline V gene, CDR1 is ENHRY and CDR2 is SYGVKD. The V segment lost 5 bases and the J segment 8 bases; nucleotides outside the gene matches: 5. The CDR3 DNA reads TGTGCCATCAGTCAAGACAGGGAGGAAAAACTGTTTTTT. This sequence encodes CAISQDREEKLFF.

V gene TRBV19 combines with J gene TRBJ2-3; D possibly corresponds to TRBD2 (6 bases). V gave up 3 bases and J gave up 6 bases, with 22 bases separating them. This CDR3 region has 17 residues. Germline-derived CDR1 and CDR2 are LNHDA and SQIVND (reference sequence). CDR3 amino acids: CASSMNPGVVGMDTQYF. The CDR3 DNA is TGTGCCAGTAGTATGAATCCGGGAGTAGTGGGGATGGATACGCAGTATTTT.

In this sample, this clonotype is medium-sized. The chain carries TRBV27 and TRBJ1-1; D is possibly TRBD1 (5 bases). V lost 6 bases and J 6 bases, leaving 20 bases between the germline ends. The length of the CDR3 is 15 residues. Germline-derived CDR1 and CDR2 are MNHEY and SMNVEV (reference sequence). The CDR3 sequence: CASSPGGSVLAEAFF. The CDR3, as DNA: TGTGCCAGCAGCCCCGGGGGGTCGGTGCTCGCTGAAGCTTTCTTT.

There are many counts of this clonotype. The chain employs TRBV20-1 and TRBJ2-1; 8 bases map to TRBD2. J lost 2 bases, V lost 5 bases, and 8 bases had no gene match. CDR3 length: 15 residues. Germline V gives CDR1 DFQATT, CDR2 SNEGSKA (reference sequence). The CDR3 spells CSAPPAGVPYNEQFF. The CDR3 nucleotides read TGCAGTGCTCCCCCAGCGGGAGTCCCCTACAATGAGCAGTTCTTC.

This clonotype was seen ten or more times. V usage is TRBV24-1 and J usage is TRBJ2-2, with 8 bases identical to TRBD1. The CDR3 totals 15 residues. CDR1 and CDR2 (germline): KGHDR, SFDVKD. Trimming cost V 9 bases and J 2 bases; bases outside gene matches: 7. In nucleotides, the CDR3 is TGTGCCACCGAAGGACAGGGAAAAAACACCGGGGAGCTGTTTTTT. Translation gives CATEGQGKNTGELFF.

This clonotype was recorded many times. This rearrangement joins TRBV6-6 to TRBJ2-5; 9 positions match TRBD1. Germline lookup yields CDR1 MNHNY and CDR2 SVGAGI (reference sequence). The ends lost 6 bases at V and 4 bases at J; junction bases unmatched: 6. There are 14 residues in the CDR3. The CDR3 here is CASRTDRGGETQYF. CDR3 sequence (DNA): TGTGCCAGCAGAACGGACAGGGGAGGAGAGACCCAGTACTTC.

This clonotype was detected many times. CDR3 sequence: CSVILATSYDYEQYF. CDR3 DNA: TGCAGCGTTATACTGGCGACTAGCTATGACTACGAGCAGTACTTC. The V gene is TRBV29-1, the J gene TRBJ2-7; 7 nucleotides agree with TRBD2. CDR3 length: 15 residues. Trimming removed 5 bases from V and 3 bases from J; junction bases left unmatched: 13. Germline-derived CDR1 and CDR2 are SQVTM and ANQGSEA.

This clonotype was seen many times. The rearrangement uses TRBV15 and TRBJ2-3; no firm D call. The CDR3 contains 15 residues. The V gene lost 4 bases and the J gene lost 0 bases, with 11 bases spanning the gap. Germline CDR1 LNHNV, CDR2 YYDKDF (reference sequence). The CDR3 here is CATSITPGSTDTQYF. CDR3 nucleotides: TGTGCCACCAGCATTACACCTGGTAGCACAGATACGCAGTATTTT.

This clonotype has a handful of counts. The chain carries TRBV29-1 and TRBJ2-5; tentatively, D is TRBD1 (6 bases). Germline V gene sequence: CDR1 SQVTM, CDR2 ANQGSEA. Trimming left V 7 bases short and J 4 bases short, with 13 bases between. This CDR3 region has 12 residues. The CDR3 here is CSATGFAETQYF. CDR3 nucleotides: TGCAGCGCCACAGGGTTTGCAGAGACCCAGTACTTC.

This clonotype was seen repeatedly, ten times or more. The chain has TRBV30 and TRBJ1-5; TRBD1 might be the D (6 bases). Germline lookup yields CDR1 GTSNPN and CDR2 SVGIG (reference sequence). Trimming removed 1 base at V and 5 bases at J, with 9 bases between. The length of the CDR3 is 13 residues. The chain's CDR3 is CAWSEGDYQPQHF. Here the CDR3 DNA reads TGTGCCTGGAGTGAGGGGGACTATCAGCCCCAGCATTTT. The entire variable domain, with the rest obtained from reference TRBV30 and TRBJ1-5, is as follows: SQTIHQWPATLVQPVGSPLSLECTVEGTSNPNLYWYRQAAGRGLQLLFYSVGIGQISSEVPQNLSASRPQDRQFILSSKKLLLSDSGFYLCAWSEGDYQPQHFGDGTRLSIL.

This clonotype counts as medium-sized (0.01 to 0.1%). The chain uses TRBV5-1 and TRBJ2-3; the D gene could be TRBD1 or TRBD2 (5 bases each). V shed 3 bases and J shed 2 bases, with 10 bases lying between them. Germline assignment: CDR1 SGHRS and CDR2 YFSETQ. The CDR3 runs 14 residues. This chain's CDR3 is CASSYGTATDTQYF. The CDR3 bases are TGCGCCAGCAGCTACGGGACGGCCACAGATACGCAGTATTTT.

This clonotype has at least ten counts. The chain couples TRBV7-9 to TRBJ2-6, with TRBD1 identical over 8 bases. CDR3 length: 17 amino acids. In germline, CDR1 is SEHNR, CDR2 FQNEAQ (reference sequence). V lost 6 bases, J lost 4 bases, and 11 bases stayed unmatched. In nucleotides, the CDR3 is TGTGCCAGCAGGCAGACAGGGGACGCTACCGGGGCCAACGTCCTGACTTTC. It translates to CASRQTGDATGANVLTF.

Only a few counts were recorded for this clonotype. The chain employs TRBV4-1 and TRBJ2-4, with D maybe TRBD2 (6 bases). The CDR3 runs 14 residues. V lost 0 bases, J lost 8 bases, and 11 bases lay in between. Germline values: CDR1 MGHRA, CDR2 YSYEKL. The CDR3 DNA reads TGCGCCAGCAGCCAAGATTCGGGAGCAGACATTCAGTACTTC. Translating gives CASSQDSGADIQYF.

This clonotype was counted ten times or more. V and J are TRBV6-2 or TRBV6-3 and TRBJ1-1, with 7 nucleotides matching TRBD1. Germline CDR1 is MNHEY and CDR2 is SVGEGT. V was clipped by 7 bases and J by 10 bases; unmatched bases: 12. The CDR3 runs 13 residues. CDR3 nucleotide sequence: TGTGCCAGCAATCACCCACGGCAGGGGGGAGCTTTCTTT. This gives the protein CASNHPRQGGAFF.